These T cell receptor beta chains were read from a single sample in a study of cytomegalovirus exposure and HLA in healthy donors. The method was immunoSEQ multiplex PCR; TCRdb's version includes in-frame clones alone and lacks a portion of them. The table records 75,000 or so clones, around 64% of them present only once. The material sequenced was PBMCs. These receptors were collected from a man aged 35-49 years in good health and CMV-seropositive. Both conserved end residues are part of each CDR3. A D gene is named only where the DNA matches it firmly. A row's size may be missing; if present it is once, few, many or a size class.

abundance: -
d_gene: TRBD1
j_gene: TRBJ1-2
v_gene: TRBV7-6
CDR3aa: CASSPTDREGGYTF
CDR3nt: TGTGCCAGCAGCCCCACCGACAGGGAAGGCGGCTACACCTTC

abundance: -
d_gene: -
j_gene: TRBJ2-7
v_gene: TRBV5-1
CDR3aa: CASSLDGGRDYEQYF
CDR3nt: TGCGCCAGCAGCTTGGATGGGGGGAGAGACTACGAGCAGTACTTC

abundance: -
d_gene: TRBD2
j_gene: TRBJ2-1
v_gene: TRBV25-1
CDR3aa: CASSEFPGGPFGDEQFF
CDR3nt: TGTGCCAGCAGTGAATTTCCGGGGGGGCCGTTTGGCGATGAGCAGTTCTTC

abundance: -
d_gene: TRBD2
j_gene: TRBJ2-7
v_gene: TRBV7-8
CDR3aa: CASSSGEREQYF
CDR3nt: TGTGCCAGCAGTAGCGGGGAACGGGAGCAGTACTTC

abundance: -
d_gene: TRBD1
j_gene: TRBJ2-7
v_gene: TRBV15
CDR3aa: CATSRDRDRWRYEQYF
CDR3nt: TGTGCCACCAGCAGGGACCGGGACAGGTGGAGATACGAGCAGTACTTC

abundance: -
d_gene: -
j_gene: TRBJ1-2
v_gene: TRBV28
CDR3aa: CASSFVRESRGYTF
CDR3nt: TGTGCCAGCAGTTTTGTCAGGGAATCTCGCGGCTACACCTTC

abundance: -
d_gene: -
j_gene: TRBJ1-6
v_gene: TRBV13
CDR3aa: CASSLENGTLTKDSPLHF
CDR3nt: TGTGCCAGCAGCTTAGAGAACGGGACACTCACGAAAGATTCACCCCTCCACTTT

abundance: -
d_gene: -
j_gene: TRBJ2-7
v_gene: TRBV6-5
CDR3aa: CASSYSSERQYF
CDR3nt: TGTGCCAGCAGTTACTCCTCGGAGCGGCAGTACTTC

abundance: -
d_gene: TRBD2
j_gene: TRBJ2-3
v_gene: TRBV9
CDR3aa: CASSVAGGRLDTQYF
CDR3nt: TGTGCCAGCAGCGTAGCGGGGGGGCGGTTAGATACGCAGTATTTT

abundance: once
d_gene: TRBD2
j_gene: TRBJ2-1
v_gene: TRBV19
CDR3aa: CASIDFSGGAQGYEQFF
CDR3nt: TGTGCCAGTATCGATTTCAGCGGGGGGGCCCAGGGGTATGAGCAGTTCTTC